A selection of T cell receptor beta chains follows, all from one sample in a study of T cell changes during pregnancy in multiple sclerosis. TCRdb keeps only in-frame clones here, not all; method: immunoSEQ multiplex PCR. The repertoire holds 90,000 or so clones, more than 85% seen once, with around 1.8% in the top ten. The sample in question was peripheral blood, obtained in the first trimester of pregnancy. All receptors derive from a female donor in good health, enrolled as a control in a pregnancy study. The CDR3 runs from the conserved cysteine through the conserved F or W. Fields, in order: V gene, clone size, J gene, D gene, CDR3 DNA, CDR3 protein. A D gene is named only where the DNA matches it firmly. Size tells how often a clone was seen (once, few, many) or the class of an expanded clone, and some rows leave it out.

v_call: TRBV4-2; clone_size: few; j_call: TRBJ2-7; d_call: -; cdr3_nt: TGTGCCAGCAGCCAAGAAGCTAACCACCTCTCCTACGAGCAGTACTTC; cdr3_aa: CASSQEANHLSYEQYF
v_call: TRBV5-6; clone_size: -; j_call: TRBJ2-5; d_call: TRBD1; cdr3_nt: TGTGCCAGCAGCGACGGGACAGGAGCAAAGACCCAGTACTTC; cdr3_aa: CASSDGTGAKTQYF
v_call: TRBV4-2; clone_size: few; j_call: TRBJ1-5; d_call: -; cdr3_nt: TGTGCCAGCAGCCCACTTCTCGGCAATCAGCCCCAGCATTTT; cdr3_aa: CASSPLLGNQPQHF
v_call: TRBV7-2; clone_size: once; j_call: TRBJ1-2; d_call: -; cdr3_nt: TGTGCCAGCAGCTTACAAGCAGGCGCGAACTATGGCTACACCTTC; cdr3_aa: CASSLQAGANYGYTF
v_call: TRBV7-8; clone_size: -; j_call: TRBJ2-7; d_call: TRBD1; cdr3_nt: TGTGCCAGCAGCTTAGCCCTTGGGACAGTAACTTACGAGCAGTACTTC; cdr3_aa: CASSLALGTVTYEQYF
v_call: TRBV7-2; clone_size: -; j_call: TRBJ1-1; d_call: TRBD1; cdr3_nt: TGTGCCAGCAGCGCCACAATCCGGGACAGCGCGCGAAGGGCTGAAGCTTTCTTT; cdr3_aa: CASSATIRDSARRAEAFF
v_call: TRBV28; clone_size: -; j_call: TRBJ1-2; d_call: -; cdr3_nt: TGTGCCATCTGGGCAGTCAACTATGGCTACACCTTC; cdr3_aa: CAIWAVNYGYTF
v_call: TRBV10-3; clone_size: -; j_call: TRBJ2-7; d_call: -; cdr3_nt: TGTGCCATCAGTGAGTCCCTGGGGAGTCTGGGGTCCTACGAGCAGTACTTC; cdr3_aa: CAISESLGSLGSYEQYF
v_call: TRBV4-3; clone_size: -; j_call: TRBJ1-5; d_call: TRBD1; cdr3_nt: TGCGCCAGCAGCCAAGACCGGGACAGGGGGCATCAGCCCCAGCATTTT; cdr3_aa: CASSQDRDRGHQPQHF
v_call: TRBV5-1; clone_size: -; j_call: TRBJ2-2; d_call: -; cdr3_nt: TGCGCCAGCAGCTTCGGGACACTTACCGGGGAGCTGTTTTTT; cdr3_aa: CASSFGTLTGELFF
v_call: TRBV2; clone_size: -; j_call: TRBJ1-4; d_call: -; cdr3_nt: TGTGCCAGCAGAACCCGGGGGTTGACTAATGAAAAACTGTTTTTT; cdr3_aa: CASRTRGLTNEKLFF
v_call: TRBV6-5; clone_size: once; j_call: TRBJ1-2; d_call: -; cdr3_nt: TGTGCCAGCAGTTACAGGCCGGGGTATGGCTACACCTTC; cdr3_aa: CASSYRPGYGYTF
v_call: TRBV29-1; clone_size: few; j_call: TRBJ1-3; d_call: TRBD1; cdr3_nt: TGCGGCGGGGGACAGGGTGCTGGAAACACCATATATTTT; cdr3_aa: CGGGQGAGNTIYF
v_call: TRBV7-9; clone_size: -; j_call: TRBJ1-2; d_call: -; cdr3_nt: TGTGCCAGCAGCGGCGGGGTTAACTATGGCTACACCTTC; cdr3_aa: CASSGGVNYGYTF
v_call: TRBV19; clone_size: -; j_call: TRBJ1-6; d_call: TRBD1; cdr3_nt: TGTGCCAGTACCCCTACCGGGACAGGGAATTCACCCCTCCACTTT; cdr3_aa: CASTPTGTGNSPLHF
v_call: TRBV4-3; clone_size: -; j_call: TRBJ2-3; d_call: -; cdr3_nt: TGCGCCAGCAGCACAGGGACGGACACAGATACGCAGTATTTT; cdr3_aa: CASSTGTDTDTQYF
v_call: TRBV9; clone_size: -; j_call: TRBJ2-1; d_call: TRBD2; cdr3_nt: TGTGCCAGCAGCGGCGGGGGGGCGAATGAGCAGTTCTTC; cdr3_aa: CASSGGGANEQFF
v_call: TRBV7-2; clone_size: -; j_call: TRBJ1-3; d_call: -; cdr3_nt: TGTGCCAGCAGCTTAGAAGGCCCGGGGACTGGAAACACCATATATTTT; cdr3_aa: CASSLEGPGTGNTIYF
v_call: TRBV6-6; clone_size: -; j_call: TRBJ2-2; d_call: -; cdr3_nt: TGTGCCGCGGTTAAGCTCGCTTCGAGCGGGGAGCTGTTTTTT; cdr3_aa: CAAVKLASSGELFF
v_call: TRBV4-3; clone_size: -; j_call: TRBJ2-7; d_call: TRBD1; cdr3_nt: TGCGCCAGCAGCCAAATGGGACAGGGGCACTACGAGCAGTACTTC; cdr3_aa: CASSQMGQGHYEQYF
v_call: TRBV5-4; clone_size: -; j_call: TRBJ2-5; d_call: TRBD2; cdr3_nt: TGTGCCAGCAGCCCGGGAGGGTCGAGGGGGACCCAGTACTTC; cdr3_aa: CASSPGGSRGTQYF
v_call: TRBV28; clone_size: -; j_call: TRBJ1-5; d_call: -; cdr3_nt: TGTGCCAGCAGTCCACAACCGGGACAAGGTCATAGCAATCAGCCCCAGCATTTT; cdr3_aa: CASSPQPGQGHSNQPQHF
v_call: TRBV10-3; clone_size: -; j_call: TRBJ2-6; d_call: -; cdr3_nt: TGTGCCATCAGTGAGCCCTCGACAGGCCCTGGGGCCAACGTCCTGACTTTC; cdr3_aa: CAISEPSTGPGANVLTF
v_call: TRBV6-1; clone_size: -; j_call: TRBJ2-1; d_call: -; cdr3_nt: TGTGCCAGCAGTGTCCCCCGGGGCTACAATGAGCAGTTCTTC; cdr3_aa: CASSVPRGYNEQFF
v_call: TRBV5-1; clone_size: -; j_call: TRBJ1-6; d_call: -; cdr3_nt: TGCGCCAGCAGCTTGGCCGTGACAGGAAATTCACCCCTCCACTTT; cdr3_aa: CASSLAVTGNSPLHF
v_call: TRBV5-1; clone_size: -; j_call: TRBJ1-6; d_call: TRBD1; cdr3_nt: TGCGCCAGCAGCTTGCAGGGGGCAAACGCCCTCCACTTT; cdr3_aa: CASSLQGANALHF
v_call: TRBV4-3; clone_size: -; j_call: TRBJ2-7; d_call: -; cdr3_nt: TGCGCCAGCAGCCAAGATATGTGGGGCTTCTACGAGCAGTACTTC; cdr3_aa: CASSQDMWGFYEQYF
v_call: TRBV28; clone_size: -; j_call: TRBJ1-4; d_call: TRBD1; cdr3_nt: TGTGCCAGCCCTAACAGGGGGCGAACTAATGAAAAACTGTTTTTT; cdr3_aa: CASPNRGRTNEKLFF
v_call: TRBV7-8; clone_size: -; j_call: TRBJ2-1; d_call: -; cdr3_nt: TGTGCCAGCAGCTCGAAGGGGCTGGCGGGAAGCTACAATGAGCAGTTCTTC; cdr3_aa: CASSSKGLAGSYNEQFF
v_call: TRBV18; clone_size: -; j_call: TRBJ1-1; d_call: -; cdr3_nt: TGTGCCAGCTCACCACGTGGGGGGGGAGCTTTCTTT; cdr3_aa: CASSPRGGGAFF
v_call: TRBV6-1; clone_size: -; j_call: TRBJ1-5; d_call: -; cdr3_nt: TGTGCCATCAATAATAACAAGGGGCTTCAGCCCCAGCATTTT; cdr3_aa: CAINNNKGLQPQHF
v_call: TRBV28; clone_size: -; j_call: TRBJ2-7; d_call: -; cdr3_nt: TGTGCCAGCAGTTTACTCGGGGTGGCCTACGAGCAGTACTTC; cdr3_aa: CASSLLGVAYEQYF
v_call: TRBV7-9; clone_size: -; j_call: TRBJ1-1; d_call: -; cdr3_nt: TGTGCCAGCAGCCCAGAAGGGGGAGCCACTGAAGCTTTCTTT; cdr3_aa: CASSPEGGATEAFF
v_call: TRBV18; clone_size: once; j_call: TRBJ2-7; d_call: TRBD1; cdr3_nt: TGTGCCAGCTCACCACGGGGGACAGAGACTTCCTACGAGCAGTACTTC; cdr3_aa: CASSPRGTETSYEQYF
v_call: TRBV7-3; clone_size: -; j_call: TRBJ2-7; d_call: TRBD2; cdr3_nt: TGTGCCAGCAGCCCACAGACGGGACTAGCGGGGGGCTCCTACGAGCAGTACTTC; cdr3_aa: CASSPQTGLAGGSYEQYF
v_call: TRBV7-9; clone_size: -; j_call: TRBJ2-5; d_call: TRBD1; cdr3_nt: TGTGCCAGCAGCTTGGGACAGTCTAACCAAGAGACCCAGTACTTC; cdr3_aa: CASSLGQSNQETQYF
v_call: TRBV30; clone_size: -; j_call: TRBJ1-5; d_call: TRBD1; cdr3_nt: TGTGCCTGGAGTCCCCAACTGACAGGGCAGCCCCAGCATTTT; cdr3_aa: CAWSPQLTGQPQHF
v_call: TRBV2; clone_size: -; j_call: TRBJ1-4; d_call: TRBD1; cdr3_nt: TGTGCCAGCAGTAAAGCCAGACAGGGTGGTCATGAAAAACTGTTTTTT; cdr3_aa: CASSKARQGGHEKLFF
v_call: TRBV5-6; clone_size: -; j_call: TRBJ2-7; d_call: -; cdr3_nt: TGTGCCAGCAGCTCACGGGTCTCCTACGAGCAGTACTTC; cdr3_aa: CASSSRVSYEQYF
v_call: TRBV28; clone_size: once; j_call: TRBJ1-2; d_call: -; cdr3_nt: TGTGCCAGCAGTCCTCCGTTACCGACCGGGGGGCAGTCTGGCTACACCTTC; cdr3_aa: CASSPPLPTGGQSGYTF
v_call: TRBV6-1; clone_size: -; j_call: TRBJ2-5; d_call: TRBD1; cdr3_nt: TGTGCCAGCAGTCGGGACAGAATGCAAGAGACCCAGTACTTC; cdr3_aa: CASSRDRMQETQYF
v_call: TRBV5-1; clone_size: -; j_call: TRBJ2-1; d_call: TRBD2; cdr3_nt: TGCGCCAGCAGCTTGGGGCAGGGAGGGCGAGAGCAGTTCTTC; cdr3_aa: CASSLGQGGREQFF
v_call: TRBV6-4; clone_size: -; j_call: TRBJ2-1; d_call: TRBD2; cdr3_nt: TGTGCCAGCAGTGTGTCTTTAGCGGGGTCTACCTACAATGAGCAGTTCTTC; cdr3_aa: CASSVSLAGSTYNEQFF
v_call: TRBV7-2; clone_size: -; j_call: TRBJ2-4; d_call: TRBD2; cdr3_nt: TGTGCCAGCAGCCTGACTAGCGGGGGGGCAAAAAACATTCAGTACTTC; cdr3_aa: CASSLTSGGAKNIQYF
v_call: TRBV4-2; clone_size: -; j_call: TRBJ1-1; d_call: -; cdr3_nt: TGTGCCAGCAGCCAAGATTCGGACACTGAAGCTTTCTTT; cdr3_aa: CASSQDSDTEAFF
v_call: TRBV11-2; clone_size: -; j_call: TRBJ2-5; d_call: TRBD1; cdr3_nt: TGTGCCAGCAGCTACGGGACAGGGGCCTCCCAAGAGACCCAGTACTTC; cdr3_aa: CASSYGTGASQETQYF
v_call: TRBV5-6; clone_size: -; j_call: TRBJ1-2; d_call: -; cdr3_nt: TGTGCCAGCAGCCCAGGCCGGGCGGGGCGCTCCTATGGCTACACCTTC; cdr3_aa: CASSPGRAGRSYGYTF
v_call: TRBV11-2; clone_size: -; j_call: TRBJ2-1; d_call: -; cdr3_nt: TGTGCCAGCAGCTTAGCGTTGGGTGACACAGGGATCAATGAGCAGTTCTTC; cdr3_aa: CASSLALGDTGINEQFF
v_call: TRBV4-1; clone_size: -; j_call: TRBJ1-5; d_call: TRBD1; cdr3_nt: TGCGCCAGCAGCCAAGGACAGGGACCCAATCAGCCCCAGCATTTT; cdr3_aa: CASSQGQGPNQPQHF
v_call: TRBV7-7; clone_size: once; j_call: TRBJ2-2; d_call: -; cdr3_nt: TGTGCTAGCAGGCCAGGGAACACCGGGGAGCTGTTTTTT; cdr3_aa: CASRPGNTGELFF
v_call: TRBV15; clone_size: -; j_call: TRBJ2-3; d_call: -; cdr3_nt: TGTGCCACCAGCGGAGATTTTAGCGCGACAGATACGCAGTATTTT; cdr3_aa: CATSGDFSATDTQYF
v_call: TRBV19; clone_size: -; j_call: TRBJ2-2; d_call: -; cdr3_nt: TGTGCCAGTAGTATGGAGGTTATCACCGGGGAGCTGTTTTTT; cdr3_aa: CASSMEVITGELFF
v_call: TRBV28; clone_size: -; j_call: TRBJ1-5; d_call: -; cdr3_nt: TGTGCCAGCAGGCGGGGGGGGCCCCAGCATTTT; cdr3_aa: CASRRGGPQHF
v_call: TRBV9; clone_size: -; j_call: TRBJ1-3; d_call: -; cdr3_nt: TGTGCCAGCAGCGACGAGAGGACAGCTGGAAACACCATATATTTT; cdr3_aa: CASSDERTAGNTIYF
v_call: TRBV7-9; clone_size: -; j_call: TRBJ2-1; d_call: -; cdr3_nt: TGTGCCAGCAGCTTCCCCCTAGTGGGTGAGCAGTTCTTC; cdr3_aa: CASSFPLVGEQFF
v_call: TRBV6-5; clone_size: once; j_call: TRBJ1-6; d_call: TRBD1; cdr3_nt: TGTGCCAGCAGTTACGCCGGACAGGGTTATTCACCCCTCCACTTT; cdr3_aa: CASSYAGQGYSPLHF
v_call: TRBV19; clone_size: -; j_call: TRBJ2-3; d_call: -; cdr3_nt: TGTGCCAGTAGTCCCGGACTAATCTGGACAGATACGCAGTATTTT; cdr3_aa: CASSPGLIWTDTQYF
v_call: TRBV4-3; clone_size: -; j_call: TRBJ1-2; d_call: -; cdr3_nt: TGCGCCAGCAGCCAAGATACGGAGAAGTATGGCTACACCTTC; cdr3_aa: CASSQDTEKYGYTF
v_call: TRBV2; clone_size: -; j_call: TRBJ1-5; d_call: TRBD1; cdr3_nt: TGTGCCAGCACAGGGGGCCCTCAGCCCCAGCATTTT; cdr3_aa: CASTGGPQPQHF
v_call: TRBV14; clone_size: once; j_call: TRBJ2-3; d_call: TRBD2; cdr3_nt: TGTGCCAGCAGCCTTGGACTAGCGTGGGATACGCAGTATTTT; cdr3_aa: CASSLGLAWDTQYF